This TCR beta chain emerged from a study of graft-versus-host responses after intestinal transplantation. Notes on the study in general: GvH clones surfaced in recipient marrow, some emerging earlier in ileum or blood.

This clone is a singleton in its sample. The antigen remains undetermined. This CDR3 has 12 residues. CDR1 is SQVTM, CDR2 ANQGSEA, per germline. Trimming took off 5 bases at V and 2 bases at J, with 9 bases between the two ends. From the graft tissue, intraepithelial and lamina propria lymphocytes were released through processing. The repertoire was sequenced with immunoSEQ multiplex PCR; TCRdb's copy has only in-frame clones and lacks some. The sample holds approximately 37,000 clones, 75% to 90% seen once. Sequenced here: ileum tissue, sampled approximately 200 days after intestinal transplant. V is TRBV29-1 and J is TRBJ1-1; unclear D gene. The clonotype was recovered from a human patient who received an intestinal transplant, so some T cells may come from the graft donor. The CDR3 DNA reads TGCAGCGTTCGACTTACCAACACTGAAGCTTTCTTT. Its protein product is CSVRLTNTEAFF.